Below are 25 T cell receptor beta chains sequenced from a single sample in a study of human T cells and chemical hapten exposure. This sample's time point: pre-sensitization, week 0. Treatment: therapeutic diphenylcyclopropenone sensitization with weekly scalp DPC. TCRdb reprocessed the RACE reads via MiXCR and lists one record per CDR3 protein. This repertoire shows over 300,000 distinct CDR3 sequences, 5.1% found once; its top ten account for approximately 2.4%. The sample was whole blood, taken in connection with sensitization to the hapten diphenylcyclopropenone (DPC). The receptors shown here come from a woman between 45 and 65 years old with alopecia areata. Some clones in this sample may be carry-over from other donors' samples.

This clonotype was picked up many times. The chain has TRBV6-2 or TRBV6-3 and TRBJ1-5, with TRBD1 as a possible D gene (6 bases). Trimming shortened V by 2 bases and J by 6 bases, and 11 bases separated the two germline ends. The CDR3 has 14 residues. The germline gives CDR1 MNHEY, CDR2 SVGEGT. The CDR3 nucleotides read TGTGCCAGCAGTTACATCAGGGGTGGTCAGCCCCAGCATTTT. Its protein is CASSYIRGGQPQHF.

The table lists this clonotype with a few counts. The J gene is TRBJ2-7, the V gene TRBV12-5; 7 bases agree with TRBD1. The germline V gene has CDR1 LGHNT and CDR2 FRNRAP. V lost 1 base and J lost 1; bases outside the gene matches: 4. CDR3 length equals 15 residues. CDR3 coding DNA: TGTGCTAGTGGTTTGGATAGACAGGGTTCCTACGAGCAGTACTTC. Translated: CASGLDRQGSYEQYF.

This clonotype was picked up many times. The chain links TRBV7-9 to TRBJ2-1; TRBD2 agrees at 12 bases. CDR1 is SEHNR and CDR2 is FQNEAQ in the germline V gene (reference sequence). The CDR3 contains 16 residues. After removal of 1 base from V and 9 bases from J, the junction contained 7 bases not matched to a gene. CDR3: CASSLGLAGARGEQFF. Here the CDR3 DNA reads TGTGCCAGCAGCTTAGGACTAGCGGGAGCCCGGGGTGAGCAGTTCTTC.

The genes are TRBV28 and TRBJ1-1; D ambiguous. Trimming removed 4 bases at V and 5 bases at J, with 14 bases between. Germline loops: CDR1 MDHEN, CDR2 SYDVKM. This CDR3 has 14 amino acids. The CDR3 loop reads CASSSQSEGTEAFF. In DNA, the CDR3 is TGTGCCAGCAGTTCCCAAAGCGAAGGGACTGAAGCTTTCTTT.

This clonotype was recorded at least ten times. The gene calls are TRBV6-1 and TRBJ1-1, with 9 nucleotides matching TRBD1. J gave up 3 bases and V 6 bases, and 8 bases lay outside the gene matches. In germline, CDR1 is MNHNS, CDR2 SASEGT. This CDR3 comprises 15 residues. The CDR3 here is CASSSGTGLYTEAFF. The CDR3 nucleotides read TGTGCCAGCAGCTCCGGGACAGGGTTGTACACTGAAGCTTTCTTT.

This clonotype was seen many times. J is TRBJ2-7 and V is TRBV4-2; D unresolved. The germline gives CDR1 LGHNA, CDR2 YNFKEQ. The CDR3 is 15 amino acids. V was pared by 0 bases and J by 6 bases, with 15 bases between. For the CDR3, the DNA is TGTGCCAGCAGCCAAGAGGGAAGGAAGAGGATCGAGCAGTACTTC. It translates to CASSQEGRKRIEQYF.

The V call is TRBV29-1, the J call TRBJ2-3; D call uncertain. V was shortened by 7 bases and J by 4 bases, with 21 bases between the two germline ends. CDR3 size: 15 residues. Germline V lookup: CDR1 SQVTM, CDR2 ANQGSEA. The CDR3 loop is CSDASPRTRSDTQYF. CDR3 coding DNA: TGCAGCGATGCCTCCCCTAGGACCAGATCAGATACGCAGTATTTT.

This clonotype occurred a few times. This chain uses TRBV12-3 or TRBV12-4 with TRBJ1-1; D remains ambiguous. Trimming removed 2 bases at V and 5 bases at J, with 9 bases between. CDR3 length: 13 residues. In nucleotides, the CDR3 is TGTGCCAGCAGTTTAAGGGAGGGAACTGAAGCTTTCTTT. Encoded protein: CASSLREGTEAFF.

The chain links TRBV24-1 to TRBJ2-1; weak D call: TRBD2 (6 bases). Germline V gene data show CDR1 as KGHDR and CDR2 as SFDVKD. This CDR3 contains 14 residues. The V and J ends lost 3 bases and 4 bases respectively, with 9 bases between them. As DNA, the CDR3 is TGTGCCACCAGTGATACCGGGGGTTACAATGAGCAGTTCTTC. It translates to CATSDTGGYNEQFF.

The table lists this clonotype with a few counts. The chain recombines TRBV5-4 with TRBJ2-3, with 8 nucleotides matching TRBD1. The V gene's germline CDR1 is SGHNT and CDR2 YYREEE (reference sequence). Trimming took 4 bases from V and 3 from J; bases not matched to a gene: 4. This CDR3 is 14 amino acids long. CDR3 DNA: TGTGCCAGCAGCGCAGGGGGCGAGACAGATACGCAGTATTTT. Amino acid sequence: CASSAGGETDTQYF.

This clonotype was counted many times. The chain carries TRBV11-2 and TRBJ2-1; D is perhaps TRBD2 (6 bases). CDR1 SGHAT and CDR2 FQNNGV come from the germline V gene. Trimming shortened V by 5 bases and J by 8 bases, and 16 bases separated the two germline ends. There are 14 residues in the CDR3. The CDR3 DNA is TGTGCCAGCAGCCCGCAGACTAGTCTAGATGAGCAGTTCTTC. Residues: CASSPQTSLDEQFF.

The CDR3 nucleotides read TGCAGCGTTCTCCCGGGGGTGGGCTACGAGCAGTACTTC. This sequence encodes CSVLPGVGYEQYF. The V call is TRBV29-1, the J call TRBJ2-7; maybe TRBD2 (6 bases). In germline, CDR1 is SQVTM, CDR2 ANQGSEA. The CDR3 covers 13 residues. V gave up 5 bases and J gave up 3 bases, with 14 bases separating them.

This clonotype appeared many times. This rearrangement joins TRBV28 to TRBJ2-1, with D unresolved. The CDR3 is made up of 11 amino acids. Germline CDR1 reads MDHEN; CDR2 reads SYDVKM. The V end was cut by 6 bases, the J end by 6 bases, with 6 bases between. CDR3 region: CASRTLNEQFF. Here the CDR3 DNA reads TGTGCCAGCAGGACCCTCAATGAGCAGTTCTTC.

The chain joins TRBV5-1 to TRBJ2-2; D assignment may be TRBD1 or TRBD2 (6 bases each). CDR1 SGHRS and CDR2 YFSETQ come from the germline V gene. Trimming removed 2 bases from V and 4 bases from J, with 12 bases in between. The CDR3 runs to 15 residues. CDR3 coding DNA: TGCGCCAGCAGCTTACCGGGGGCAGGCACCGGGGAGCTGTTTTTT. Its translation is CASSLPGAGTGELFF.

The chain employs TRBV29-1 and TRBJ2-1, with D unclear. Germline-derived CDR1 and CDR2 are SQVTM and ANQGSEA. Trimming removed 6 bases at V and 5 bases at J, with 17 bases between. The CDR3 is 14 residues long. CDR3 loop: CSVVPRTVNNEQFF. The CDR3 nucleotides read TGCAGCGTCGTGCCCCGGACCGTGAACAATGAGCAGTTCTTC.

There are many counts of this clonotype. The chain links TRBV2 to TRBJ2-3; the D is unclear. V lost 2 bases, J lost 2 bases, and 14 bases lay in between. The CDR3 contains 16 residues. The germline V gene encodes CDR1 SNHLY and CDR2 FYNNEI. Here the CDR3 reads CASSESGKALTDTQYF. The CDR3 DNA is TGTGCCAGCAGTGAAAGTGGGAAGGCCCTCACAGATACGCAGTATTTT. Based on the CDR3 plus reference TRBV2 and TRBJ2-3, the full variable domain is EPEVTQTPSHQVTQMGQEVILRCVPISNHLYFYWYRQILGQKVEFLVSFYNNEISEKSEIFDDQFSVERPDGSNFTLKIRSTKLEDSAMYFCASSESGKALTDTQYFGPGTRLTVL.

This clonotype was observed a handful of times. The CDR3 bases are TGTGCCAGCAGCGCGACAGGGAGGCTGTTTTTT. This sequence encodes CASSATGRLFF. The chain carries TRBV27 and TRBJ1-4, with 7 bases lining up with TRBD1. The V gene end was trimmed by 6 bases and the J gene end by 14 bases; junction bases not matched to a gene: 6. Germline V CDR1 and CDR2: MNHEY, SMNVEV (reference sequence). The CDR3 totals 11 residues.

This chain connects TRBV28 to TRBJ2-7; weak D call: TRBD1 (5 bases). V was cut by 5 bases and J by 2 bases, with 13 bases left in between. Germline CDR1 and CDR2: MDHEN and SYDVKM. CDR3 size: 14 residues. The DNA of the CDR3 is TGTGCCAGCAGTCCCCCGACAGAGACCTACGAGCAGTACTTC. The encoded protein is CASSPPTETYEQYF. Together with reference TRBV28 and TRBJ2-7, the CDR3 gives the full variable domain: DVKVTQSSRYLVKRTGEKVFLECVQDMDHENMFWYRQDPGLGLRLIYFSYDVKMKEKGDIPEGYSVSREKKERFSLILESASTNQTSMYLCASSPPTETYEQYFGPGTRLTVT.

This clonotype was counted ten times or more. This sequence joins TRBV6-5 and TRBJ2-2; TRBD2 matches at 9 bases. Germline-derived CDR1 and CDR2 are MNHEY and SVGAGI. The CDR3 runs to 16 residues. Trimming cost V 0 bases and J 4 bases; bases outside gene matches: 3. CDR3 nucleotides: TGTGCCAGCAGTTACTCGACTAGCGGACCCACCGGGGAGCTGTTTTTT. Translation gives CASSYSTSGPTGELFF.

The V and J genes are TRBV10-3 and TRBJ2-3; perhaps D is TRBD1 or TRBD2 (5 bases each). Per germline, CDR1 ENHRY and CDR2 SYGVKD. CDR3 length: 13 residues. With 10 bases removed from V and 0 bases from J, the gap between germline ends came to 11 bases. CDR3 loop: CATRDGSTDTQYF. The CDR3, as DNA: TGTGCCACCAGGGACGGCAGCACAGATACGCAGTATTTT.

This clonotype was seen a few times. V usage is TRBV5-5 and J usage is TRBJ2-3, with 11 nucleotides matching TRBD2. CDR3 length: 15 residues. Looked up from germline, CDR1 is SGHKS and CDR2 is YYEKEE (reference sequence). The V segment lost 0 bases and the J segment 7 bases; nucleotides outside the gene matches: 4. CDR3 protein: CASSLDGTSGYTQYF. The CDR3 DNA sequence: TGTGCCAGCAGCTTGGATGGGACTAGCGGATATACGCAGTATTTT.

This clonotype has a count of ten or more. The CDR3 DNA reads TGTGCCAGCAGGACACAGACGAGCTCCTACAATGAGCAGTTCTTC. It yields the protein CASRTQTSSYNEQFF. The rearrangement joins TRBV2 to TRBJ2-1; no firm D call. Germline lookup yields CDR1 SNHLY and CDR2 FYNNEI. V shed 6 bases and J shed 0 bases, with 12 bases lying between them. The CDR3 covers 15 residues. Filled out from reference TRBV2 and TRBJ2-1, the complete variable domain reads EPEVTQTPSHQVTQMGQEVILRCVPISNHLYFYWYRQILGQKVEFLVSFYNNEISEKSEIFDDQFSVERPDGSNFTLKIRSTKLEDSAMYFCASRTQTSSYNEQFFGPGTRLTVL.

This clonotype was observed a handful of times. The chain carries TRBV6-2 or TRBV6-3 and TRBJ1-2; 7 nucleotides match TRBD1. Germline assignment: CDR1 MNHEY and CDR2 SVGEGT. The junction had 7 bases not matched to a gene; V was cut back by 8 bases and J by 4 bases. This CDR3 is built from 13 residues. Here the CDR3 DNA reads TGTGCCAGCCTCCCAGGGACAGCCTATGGCTACACCTTC. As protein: CASLPGTAYGYTF.

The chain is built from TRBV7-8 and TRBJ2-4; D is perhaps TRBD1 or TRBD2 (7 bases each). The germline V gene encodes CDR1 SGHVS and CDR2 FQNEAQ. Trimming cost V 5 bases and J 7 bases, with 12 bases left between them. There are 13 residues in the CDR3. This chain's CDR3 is CASSTGEGNIQYF. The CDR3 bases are TGTGCCAGCAGCACAGGGGAGGGGAACATTCAGTACTTC.

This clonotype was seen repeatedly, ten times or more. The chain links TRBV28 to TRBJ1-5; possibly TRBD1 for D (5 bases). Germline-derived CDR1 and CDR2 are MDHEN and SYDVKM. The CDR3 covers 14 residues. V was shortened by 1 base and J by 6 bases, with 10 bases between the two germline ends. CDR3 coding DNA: TGTGCCAGCAGTTTATCGGGGCCCTCTCAGCCCCAGCATTTT. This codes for CASSLSGPSQPQHF.